These 19 T cell receptor beta chains originate from one sample sequenced in a study of T cells in Graves' hyperthyroidism and ophthalmopathy (dated by TCRdb to the late 2010s). The protocol used for the library was multiplex PCR. The sequencer was an Illumina HiSeq 2000. The TCR beta CDR3 regions were amplified from the RNA transcripts. For the first round of RT-PCR on the TCR CDR3, the HTBI primer set was used together with the Qiagen OneStep RT-PCR kit. TCRdb ran its own pipeline on the public reads, namely fastp trimming at Q25 and MiXCR clone calling, and kept in-frame beta chains. One record per CDR3 amino acid sequence lists the most common genes and DNA. The sample has 400,000 to 600,000 distinct CDR3 sequences on record, about 16% of them singletons. Approximately 30% of the sample goes to the ten largest clones. The sequencing input was blood. The receptors shown here come from a woman in her twenties or thirties with Graves' ophthalmopathy.

This chain connects TRBV5-4 to TRBJ2-5; tentative D call: TRBD2 (7 bases). This CDR3 is built from 13 residues. Germline CDR1 reads SGHNT; CDR2 reads YYREEE (reference sequence). V gave up 6 bases and J gave up 5 bases, with 14 bases separating them. CDR3 sequence: CASNPQGGETQYF. The CDR3 nucleotides are TGTGCCAGCAACCCACAGGGAGGGGAGACCCAGTACTTC.

This clonotype was seen a handful of times. The rearrangement joins TRBV27 to TRBJ2-3; TRBD2 agrees at 7 bases. V lost 8 bases and J lost 2; bases outside the gene matches: 10. The germline V gene has CDR1 MNHEY and CDR2 SMNVEV (reference sequence). CDR3 length: 15 amino acids. CDR3 sequence reads: CASGATSLSTDTQYF. As DNA, the CDR3 is TGTGCCAGCGGTGCGACTAGCTTATCCACAGATACGCAGTATTTT.

Ten or more counts support this clonotype. The V call is TRBV28, the J call TRBJ2-6, with a possible D match to TRBD1 (6 bases). The CDR3 is 15 residues long. CDR1 and CDR2 from the germline V gene are MDHEN and SYDVKM. V lost 6 bases, J lost 2 bases, and 11 bases lay in between. The CDR3 loop reads CASSLQGPGANVLTF. In DNA form, the CDR3 reads TGTGCCAGCAGCCTACAGGGACCTGGGGCCAACGTCCTGACTTTC. Full variable domain (missing parts from reference TRBV28 and TRBJ2-6): DVKVTQSSRYLVKRTGEKVFLECVQDMDHENMFWYRQDPGLGLRLIYFSYDVKMKEKGDIPEGYSVSREKKERFSLILESASTNQTSMYLCASSLQGPGANVLTFGAGSRLTVL.

The table lists this clonotype with a few counts. J is TRBJ2-3 and V is TRBV4-3, with 8 positions matching TRBD2. The CDR3 totals 15 residues. The V gene's germline CDR1 is LGHNA and CDR2 YSLEER. V lost 2 bases, J lost 1 base, and 2 bases stayed unmatched. The CDR3 DNA sequence: TGCGCCAGCAGCCAATCAGCGGGGGGCACAGATACGCAGTATTTT. As protein: CASSQSAGGTDTQYF.

CDR3 protein: CASSVGVSSYNEQFF. CDR3 in DNA: TGTGCCAGCAGCGTAGGGGTAAGCTCCTACAATGAGCAGTTCTTC. The chain is built from TRBV9 and TRBJ2-1; D gene unclear. Trimming stripped 0 bases from V and 0 bases from J, with 7 bases between. The germline gives CDR1 SGDLS, CDR2 YYNGEE. This CDR3 comprises 15 residues. Variable domain in full (rest from reference TRBV9 and TRBJ2-1): DSGVTQTPKHLITATGQRVTLRCSPRSGDLSVYWYQQSLDQGLQFLIQYYNGEERAKGNILERFSAQQFPDLHSELNLSSLELGDSALYFCASSVGVSSYNEQFFGPGTRLTVL.

The chain carries TRBV30 and TRBJ1-2; D may be TRBD1 (5 bases). Germline V CDR1 and CDR2: GTSNPN, SVGIG (reference sequence). The CDR3 extends over 14 amino acids. Trimming removed 1 base from V and 3 bases from J, with 12 bases in between. Written as DNA, the CDR3 is TGTGCCTGGAGTGCTCTGGGACGGTACTATGGCTACACCTTC. Translation gives CAWSALGRYYGYTF.

The rearrangement links TRBV9 to TRBJ2-1; D not resolved. V shed 2 bases and J shed 6 bases, with 9 bases lying between them. CDR1 is SGDLS, CDR2 YYNGEE, per germline. The CDR3 consists of 13 residues. This CDR3 reads CASSVSNCNEQFF. CDR3 nucleotide sequence: TGTGCCAGCAGCGTGTCCAATTGCAATGAGCAGTTCTTC.

This clonotype occurred many times. The rearrangement joins TRBV11-1 to TRBJ2-7; 7 bases are a match to TRBD2. V lost 5 bases to trimming and J lost 3 bases; unmatched junction nucleotides: 4. Germline CDR1 and CDR2: SGHAT and FQDESV (reference sequence). This CDR3 comprises 13 residues. For the CDR3, the DNA is TGTGCCAGCAGCCCCAGCGGGAACTACGAGCAGTACTTC. Translating it yields CASSPSGNYEQYF.

This clonotype was counted many times. The chain couples TRBV7-2 to TRBJ2-7; D remains ambiguous. Trimming cost V 5 bases and J 6 bases, with 14 bases left between them. Germline CDR1 SGHTA, CDR2 FQGNSA. This CDR3 is built from 13 residues. For the CDR3, the DNA is TGTGCCAGCAGCACATCACTGACGGGCGAGCAGTACTTC. It specifies CASSTSLTGEQYF. Full variable domain (outside the CDR3, taken from reference TRBV7-2 and TRBJ2-7): GAGVSQSPSNKVTEKGKDVELRCDPISGHTALYWYRQSLGQGLEFLIYFQGNSAPDKSGLPSDRFSAERTGGSVSTLTIQRTQQEDSAVYLCASSTSLTGEQYFGPGTRLTVT.

This clonotype has more than one count but fewer than ten. Mismatch with germline at one junction end may stem from a read error. V and J are TRBV7-7 and TRBJ1-4; maybe TRBD1 (5 bases). Germline V gene lookup returns CDR1 SSHAT and CDR2 FNYEAQ (reference sequence). The CDR3 has 14 amino acids. CDR3 DNA sequence: TGTGCTAGCAGATTTTACAGGACTCTTGAAAAACTGTTTTTT. Encoded protein: CASRFYRTLEKLFF.

This clonotype has more than one count but fewer than ten. CDR3 loop: CATSDGGYSNQPQHF. CDR3 nucleotides: TGTGCCACCAGTGATGGGGGTTATAGCAATCAGCCCCAGCATTTT. This sequence joins TRBV24-1 and TRBJ1-5; weak D call: TRBD1 (5 bases). CDR3 length: 15 residues. Germline assignment: CDR1 KGHDR and CDR2 SFDVKD. Trimming removed 3 bases at V and 0 bases at J, with 8 bases between.

This clonotype has a count of ten or more. The gene calls are TRBV20-1 and TRBJ2-5, with 8 nucleotides matching TRBD2. Unmatched junction bases numbered 14, after V lost 0 bases and J lost 5 bases. Germline CDR1 and CDR2: DFQATT and SNEGSKA (reference sequence). This CDR3 has 17 amino acids. CDR3 protein: CSAREGDLSGSGETQYF. The CDR3 DNA sequence: TGCAGTGCTAGAGAAGGGGACCTGAGCGGGAGCGGGGAGACCCAGTACTTC.

The CDR3 loop is CASSPLARGSYEQYF. CDR3 DNA sequence: TGTGCCAGCAGCCCGCTTGCCCGGGGTTCCTACGAGCAGTACTTC. This sequence joins TRBV7-6 and TRBJ2-7, with a possible D match to TRBD2 (5 bases). Germline V gene sequence: CDR1 SGHVS, CDR2 FNYEAQ. The CDR3 contains 15 residues. The germline V and J ends were trimmed by 5 bases and 1 base, with 15 bases remaining between them.

The sample holds a few counts of this clonotype. V is TRBV6-2 or TRBV6-3 and J is TRBJ2-1; possible D gene TRBD1, 6 bases. Germline V gene data show CDR1 as MNHEY and CDR2 as SVGEGT. Trimming left V 6 bases short and J 4 bases short, with 13 bases between. The CDR3 is 14 amino acids. CDR3 sequence (DNA): TGTGCCAGCAGAAAGGACAGCAGGTACAATGAGCAGTTCTTC. Amino acids: CASRKDSRYNEQFF.

This clonotype was counted between two and nine times. The V call is TRBV10-3, the J call TRBJ1-4, with D tentatively TRBD1 (5 bases). The ends were cut back, 5 bases at V and 3 bases at J, with 13 bases in the middle. Germline V gene data show CDR1 as ENHRY and CDR2 as SYGVKD. The CDR3 consists of 15 residues. In DNA, the CDR3 is TGTGCCATCAGTCGCCACCGGGACTCTAATGAAAAACTGTTTTTT. Amino acid sequence: CAISRHRDSNEKLFF.

This clonotype occurred many times. The chain is built from TRBV9 and TRBJ2-7; D is unresolved. The V gene's germline CDR1 is SGDLS and CDR2 YYNGEE. The CDR3 extends over 13 amino acids. V was pared by 0 bases and J by 2 bases, with 6 bases between. For the CDR3, the DNA is TGTGCCAGCAGCGTAGACGGTACCTACGAGCAGTACTTC. Amino acid sequence: CASSVDGTYEQYF.

This clonotype was counted many times. The chain carries TRBV6-2 or TRBV6-3 and TRBJ1-1; D perhaps matches TRBD1 (5 bases). Germline CDR1 and CDR2: MNHEY and SVGEGT. Between the trimmed V and J ends, which lost 8 bases and 4 bases, there was a span of 17 bases. This CDR3 is 14 amino acids long. The CDR3 DNA reads as TGTGCCAGCGGTGGAAGGACGGGGGGCACTGAAGCTTTCTTT. This codes for CASGGRTGGTEAFF.

This clonotype was detected ten times or more. The J gene is TRBJ2-7, the V gene TRBV30; 8 bases map to TRBD1. The CDR3 runs 13 residues. Germline CDR1 is GTSNPN and CDR2 is SVGIG (reference sequence). The V gene end was trimmed by 5 bases and the J gene end by 6 bases; junction bases not matched to a gene: 9. The CDR3 loop is CAWEDRGAGEQYF. The CDR3 DNA is TGTGCCTGGGAAGACAGGGGAGCGGGCGAGCAGTACTTC.

The table lists this clonotype with many counts. The CDR3 here is CASSLPGTTDTQYF. CDR3 nucleotide sequence: TGTGCCAGCAGTTTGCCCGGGACCACAGATACGCAGTATTTT. This rearrangement joins TRBV12-3 or TRBV12-4 to TRBJ2-3; D is perhaps TRBD1 or TRBD2 (5 bases each). This CDR3 comprises 14 residues. V dropped 3 bases and J dropped 2 bases, with 9 bases sitting between them.